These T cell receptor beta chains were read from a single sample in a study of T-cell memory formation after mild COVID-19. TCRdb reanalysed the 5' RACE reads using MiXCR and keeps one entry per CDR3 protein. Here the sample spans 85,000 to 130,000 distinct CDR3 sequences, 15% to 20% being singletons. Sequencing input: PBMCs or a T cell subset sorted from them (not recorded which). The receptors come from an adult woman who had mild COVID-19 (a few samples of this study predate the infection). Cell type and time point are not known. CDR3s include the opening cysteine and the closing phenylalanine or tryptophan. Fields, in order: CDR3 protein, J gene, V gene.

cdr3_aa: CASSFGTAGANVLTF; j_call: TRBJ2-6; v_call: TRBV27
cdr3_aa: CASSAGTGGETQYF; j_call: TRBJ2-5; v_call: TRBV11-2
cdr3_aa: CASSFSGGSSEKLFF; j_call: TRBJ1-4; v_call: TRBV7-8
cdr3_aa: CASRLAAYNEQFF; j_call: TRBJ2-1; v_call: TRBV28
cdr3_aa: CASSQDPSHPSTDTQYF; j_call: TRBJ2-3; v_call: TRBV3-1
cdr3_aa: CASSLNLVNEQFF; j_call: TRBJ2-1; v_call: TRBV12-3/TRBV12-4
cdr3_aa: CAISGGSGRFNEQFF; j_call: TRBJ2-1; v_call: TRBV10-3
cdr3_aa: CASTTGGGGYNEQFF; j_call: TRBJ2-1; v_call: TRBV12-3/TRBV12-4
cdr3_aa: CASSLALPLERDTEAFF; j_call: TRBJ1-1; v_call: TRBV5-1
cdr3_aa: CASSYTGVNEQFF; j_call: TRBJ2-1; v_call: TRBV27
cdr3_aa: CASSYSGGTEAFF; j_call: TRBJ1-1; v_call: TRBV12-3/TRBV12-4
cdr3_aa: CSARDLGLYNEQFF; j_call: TRBJ2-1; v_call: TRBV20-1
cdr3_aa: CASSEDRIGSYEQYF; j_call: TRBJ2-7; v_call: TRBV2
cdr3_aa: CASSDASGPGYGYTF; j_call: TRBJ1-2; v_call: TRBV2
cdr3_aa: CASSLEAGADTQYF; j_call: TRBJ2-3; v_call: TRBV7-6
cdr3_aa: CAMTNTEAFF; j_call: TRBJ1-1; v_call: TRBV30
cdr3_aa: CSASDRQGLTDTQYF; j_call: TRBJ2-3; v_call: TRBV20-1
cdr3_aa: CATSSTGEQYF; j_call: TRBJ2-7; v_call: TRBV15
cdr3_aa: CASSTARDNEQFF; j_call: TRBJ2-1; v_call: TRBV7-6
cdr3_aa: CASSLDSVSEQYF; j_call: TRBJ2-7; v_call: TRBV5-1
cdr3_aa: CASSRLGVDSLGQYF; j_call: TRBJ2-7; v_call: TRBV12-3/TRBV12-4
cdr3_aa: CASSLIPGEGTEAFF; j_call: TRBJ1-1; v_call: TRBV7-3
cdr3_aa: CASSLYLGVGGMNTEAFF; j_call: TRBJ1-1; v_call: TRBV12-3/TRBV12-4
cdr3_aa: CSARELFLISSYNEQFF; j_call: TRBJ2-1; v_call: TRBV20-1
cdr3_aa: CASSFLTGGDNEQFF; j_call: TRBJ2-1; v_call: TRBV7-9
cdr3_aa: CASLGRGYSSTEAFF; j_call: TRBJ1-1; v_call: TRBV13
cdr3_aa: CASSLARGLSYEQYF; j_call: TRBJ2-7; v_call: TRBV5-1
cdr3_aa: CASSLVVGGLTDTQYF; j_call: TRBJ2-3; v_call: TRBV7-2
cdr3_aa: CASSQERGRSGELFF; j_call: TRBJ2-2; v_call: TRBV4-1
cdr3_aa: CATSRDRAGTNSPLHF; j_call: TRBJ1-6; v_call: TRBV15
cdr3_aa: CASSSPGQGTYEQYF; j_call: TRBJ2-7; v_call: TRBV5-1
cdr3_aa: CASSFGTGVGEQYF; j_call: TRBJ2-7; v_call: TRBV5-1
cdr3_aa: CASSYVHYEQYF; j_call: TRBJ2-7; v_call: TRBV7-9
cdr3_aa: CASNLAGGNNEQFF; j_call: TRBJ2-1; v_call: TRBV6-5
cdr3_aa: CSASVVWDGYTF; j_call: TRBJ1-2; v_call: TRBV20-1
cdr3_aa: CASGLGEVQETQYF; j_call: TRBJ2-5; v_call: TRBV5-1
cdr3_aa: CASSPILAGEDNEQFF; j_call: TRBJ2-1; v_call: TRBV7-3
cdr3_aa: CASSLPGDRYNEQFF; j_call: TRBJ2-1; v_call: TRBV6-2/TRBV6-3
cdr3_aa: CASSKCNRDRGNIQYF; j_call: TRBJ2-4; v_call: TRBV21-1
cdr3_aa: CASSVASGSYEQYF; j_call: TRBJ2-7; v_call: TRBV9
cdr3_aa: CASSQGDSNYGYTF; j_call: TRBJ1-2; v_call: TRBV4-1
cdr3_aa: CASSVESGSEKLFF; j_call: TRBJ1-4; v_call: TRBV9
cdr3_aa: CASSTTPALSRDEQFF; j_call: TRBJ2-1; v_call: TRBV2
cdr3_aa: CASSQDRVAGGQYF; j_call: TRBJ2-3; v_call: TRBV4-2
cdr3_aa: CSVLGTGLDEQFF; j_call: TRBJ2-1; v_call: TRBV29-1
cdr3_aa: CASSSYRDRGYMNTEAFF; j_call: TRBJ1-1; v_call: TRBV18
cdr3_aa: CASGLVTDIGMSQPQHF; j_call: TRBJ1-5; v_call: TRBV12-5
cdr3_aa: CASSLGGWNGYTF; j_call: TRBJ1-2; v_call: TRBV11-2
cdr3_aa: CASSPRQGGSGNTIYF; j_call: TRBJ1-3; v_call: TRBV4-1